This paragraph reports one T cell receptor beta chain. The record originates from a study of blood T cell repertoires in COVID-19. Assay: immunoSEQ multiplex PCR; the TCRdb copy retains only in-frame clones and omits some. This table has about 140,000 clones, about 89% appearing once. J was trimmed by 2 bases and V by 0 bases; bases with no gene match: 7. CDR3 length: 17 amino acids. Germline CDR1 SGDLS, CDR2 YYNGEE. The sample consisted of peripheral blood. The gene calls are TRBV9 and TRBJ2-1; 8 nucleotides line up with TRBD1. The clonotype was recovered from a middle-aged man who had recovered from COVID-19. The CDR3, as DNA: TGTGCCAGCAGCGTAGATCAGGGACAGGCAGCCTACAATGAGCAGTTCTTC. It specifies CASSVDQGQAAYNEQFF.